What follows are 13 T cell receptor beta chains derived from one specimen sequenced in a study of response to subunit inactivated influenza vaccine. Each CDR3 protein gets one entry after TCRdb re-called the RT-PCR reads with MiXCR. Of 550,000 to 800,000 distinct CDR3 sequences listed, approximately 15% are singletons. Sequencing was performed on PBMCs from blood, taken 14 to 15 days before vaccination. These receptors originate from a man between 50 and 59 years old who received an inactivated influenza vaccine.

The chain carries TRBV7-2 and TRBJ2-7, with D uncertain. Germline values: CDR1 SGHTA, CDR2 FQGNSA. The V end lost 3 bases, the J end lost 0 bases, and 9 bases lay between the germline ends. The length of the CDR3 is 14 residues. The CDR3, as DNA: TGTGCCAGCAGCTTTCCCAGGAGCTCCTACGAGCAGTACTTC. Protein product: CASSFPRSSYEQYF.

The chain recombines TRBV28 with TRBJ2-7; the match to TRBD1 covers 8 bases. The CDR3 sequence is 19 residues long. CDR1 is MDHEN, CDR2 SYDVKM, per germline. With V trimmed by 5 bases and J by 2 bases, 20 bases remained unmatched. The DNA of the CDR3 is TGTGCCAGCAGTCCGAACTACTTTGACAGGGGCCGTTCCGCCTACGAGCAGTACTTC. Protein: CASSPNYFDRGRSAYEQYF. The whole variable domain, filled in from reference TRBV28 and TRBJ2-7, reads DVKVTQSSRYLVKRTGEKVFLECVQDMDHENMFWYRQDPGLGLRLIYFSYDVKMKEKGDIPEGYSVSREKKERFSLILESASTNQTSMYLCASSPNYFDRGRSAYEQYFGPGTRLTVT.

There are a few counts of this clonotype. The chain employs TRBV6-2 or TRBV6-3 and TRBJ1-1; tentatively, D is TRBD1 (5 bases). Between the trimmed V and J ends, which lost 6 bases and 1 base, there was a span of 12 bases. This CDR3 is 14 amino acids long. Germline V gives CDR1 MNHEY, CDR2 SVGEGT. In DNA, the CDR3 is TGTGCCAGCAGGGGCCTCGGACAGAACACTGAAGCTTTCTTT. It specifies CASRGLGQNTEAFF.

This clonotype was recorded a few times. This chain links TRBV6-1 with TRBJ2-1, with D uncertain. The CDR3 contains 12 residues. Germline V CDR1 and CDR2: MNHNS, SASEGT. With 2 bases removed from V and 9 bases from J, the gap between germline ends came to 8 bases. The CDR3 bases are TGTGCCAGCAGTGAACGCGACGGTGAGCAGTTCTTC. Translated, it gives CASSERDGEQFF.

Only a few counts were recorded for this clonotype. The chain recombines TRBV4-1 with TRBJ2-2, with TRBD1 identical over 7 bases. Germline CDR1 is MGHRA and CDR2 is YSYEKL. The CDR3 has 16 residues. The trim removed 3 bases at V and 6 bases at J, leaving 10 bases unmatched. The CDR3 bases are TGCGCCAGCAGCCACGCGACCAGGGGGTCTGCCGGGGAGCTGTTTTTT. Its protein is CASSHATRGSAGELFF.

This clonotype occurred many times. The V and J genes are TRBV29-1 and TRBJ2-1; a possible D gene is TRBD1 (5 bases). Trimming removed 5 bases from V and 3 bases from J, with 8 bases in between. Germline CDR1 SQVTM, CDR2 ANQGSEA. This CDR3 has 12 residues. The CDR3 bases are TGCAGCGTTTACAGGTACTACAATGAGCAGTTCTTC. Its translation is CSVYRYYNEQFF.

The gene calls are TRBV4-3 and TRBJ2-1; no clear D gene. Trimming took off 0 bases at V and 0 bases at J, with 12 bases between the two ends. The CDR3 is 17 residues long. The germline V gene encodes CDR1 LGHNA and CDR2 YSLEER. The CDR3 sequence: CASSQDPATSSYNEQFF. CDR3 nucleotide sequence: TGCGCCAGCAGCCAAGATCCCGCCACCAGCTCCTACAATGAGCAGTTCTTC.

V and J are TRBV30 and TRBJ2-7; D remains ambiguous. Trimming left V 0 bases short and J 5 bases short, with 8 bases between. Germline lookup yields CDR1 GTSNPN and CDR2 SVGIG (reference sequence). The CDR3 has 12 residues. Here the CDR3 reads CAWSVSSHEQYF. CDR3 coding DNA: TGTGCCTGGAGTGTAAGCAGTCACGAGCAGTACTTC.

V usage is TRBV30 and J usage is TRBJ1-4, with 7 bases lining up with TRBD1. From germline, CDR1 is GTSNPN and CDR2 SVGIG (reference sequence). CDR3 length: 13 residues. With V trimmed by 4 bases and J by 11 bases, 10 bases remained unmatched. The CDR3 sequence: CAWNEGQLGKLFF. DNA of the CDR3: TGTGCCTGGAACGAGGGACAGCTGGGGAAACTGTTTTTT.

This clonotype was found many times. The germline gene is not matched at one end of the junction; a read error may be the cause. The chain employs TRBV5-1 and TRBJ2-7; 7 positions match TRBD1. CDR1 SGHRS and CDR2 YFSETQ come from the germline V gene. This CDR3 spans 13 amino acids. As DNA, the CDR3 is TGTGCCAGCAGTTACAGGGGAACCTACGAGCAGTACTTC. Residues: CASSYRGTYEQYF.

This clonotype was found a few times. The chain links TRBV10-3 to TRBJ1-5; weak D call: TRBD1 (6 bases). V was pared by 6 bases and J by 3 bases, with 12 bases between. The CDR3 covers 14 residues. Germline V CDR1 and CDR2: ENHRY, SYGVKD. CDR3 sequence: CAISRGLDNQPQHF. In nucleotides, the CDR3 is TGTGCCATCAGCCGGGGGCTAGACAATCAGCCCCAGCATTTT.

There are a few counts of this clonotype. The rearrangement uses TRBV20-1 and TRBJ1-2, with unresolved D. Germline CDR1 is DFQATT and CDR2 is SNEGSKA (reference sequence). The CDR3 runs 13 residues. The V and J ends lost 3 bases and 0 bases respectively, with 8 bases between them. In DNA, the CDR3 is TGCAGTGCTAGCGTGGAAGCTAACTATGGCTACACCTTC. Protein product: CSASVEANYGYTF.

This clonotype was seen many times. V and J are TRBV12-3 or TRBV12-4 and TRBJ1-1, with 8 bases fitting TRBD1. This CDR3 comprises 14 residues. The ends lost 4 bases at V and 1 base at J; junction bases unmatched: 2. CDR3 loop: CASSSTGGNTEAFF. The DNA of the CDR3 is TGTGCCAGCAGTTCTACAGGGGGGAACACTGAAGCTTTCTTT.